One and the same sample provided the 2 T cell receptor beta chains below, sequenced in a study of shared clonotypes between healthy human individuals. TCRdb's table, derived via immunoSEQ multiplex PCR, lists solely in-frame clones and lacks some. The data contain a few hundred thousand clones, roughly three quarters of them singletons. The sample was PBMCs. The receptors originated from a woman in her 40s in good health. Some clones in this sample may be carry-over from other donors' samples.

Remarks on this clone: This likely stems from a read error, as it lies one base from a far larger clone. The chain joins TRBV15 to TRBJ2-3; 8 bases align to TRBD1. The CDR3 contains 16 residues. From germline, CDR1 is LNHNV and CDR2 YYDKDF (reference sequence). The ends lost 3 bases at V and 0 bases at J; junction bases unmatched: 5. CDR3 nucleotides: TGTGCCACCAGCAGGGGCGCAGGGGGCAGCACAGATACGCAGTATTTT. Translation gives CATSRGAGGSTDTQYF.

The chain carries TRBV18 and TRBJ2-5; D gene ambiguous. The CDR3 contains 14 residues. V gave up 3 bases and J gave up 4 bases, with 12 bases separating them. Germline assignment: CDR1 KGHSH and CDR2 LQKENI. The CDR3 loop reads CASSPSASLETQYF. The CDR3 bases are TGTGCCAGCTCACCTTCAGCCAGTTTAGAGACCCAGTACTTC.